The present T cell receptor beta chain was sequenced within a study of tumor-infiltrating lymphocytes in localized non-small cell lung cancer. Study context: The cohort mixed smokers and never-smokers, several histologies, and some post-neoadjuvant-chemotherapy samples.

Broader study findings: Recurrence-free survival showed no association with tumor T-cell fraction.

With regard to this clone: Its target is unknown.

Produced via immunoSEQ multiplex PCR; TCRdb's table is partial and in-frame only. The sample lists about 23,000 clones; just under 75% were seen once. The specimen was lung tumor tissue. The origin of this receptor is a human donor with non-small cell lung cancer.

CDR3 nucleotide sequence: TGTGCCAGCAGCCCTCATGGGGGGGGCAGCGCCCTCCACTTT. It is translated as CASSPHGGGSALHF. The rearrangement joins TRBV7-2 to TRBJ1-6, with D perhaps matching TRBD1 (6 bases). Germline assignment: CDR1 SGHTA and CDR2 FQGNSA. V was cut by 5 bases and J by 14 bases, with 19 bases left in between. CDR3 size: 14 residues.